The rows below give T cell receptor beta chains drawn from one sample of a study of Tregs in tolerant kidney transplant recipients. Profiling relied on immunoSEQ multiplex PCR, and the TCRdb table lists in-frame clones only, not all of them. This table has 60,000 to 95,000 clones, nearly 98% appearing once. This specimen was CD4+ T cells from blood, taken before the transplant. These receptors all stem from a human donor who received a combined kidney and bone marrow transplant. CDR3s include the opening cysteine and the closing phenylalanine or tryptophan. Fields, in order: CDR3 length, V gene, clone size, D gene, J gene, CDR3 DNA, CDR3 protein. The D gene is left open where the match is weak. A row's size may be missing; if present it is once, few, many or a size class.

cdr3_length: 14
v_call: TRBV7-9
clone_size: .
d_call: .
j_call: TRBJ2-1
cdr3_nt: TGTGCCAGCAGCCTGACAGGCTCCTACAATGAGCAGTTCTTC
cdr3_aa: CASSLTGSYNEQFF

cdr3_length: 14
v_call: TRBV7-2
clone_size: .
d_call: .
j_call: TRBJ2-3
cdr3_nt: TGTGCCAGCAGCTTACGACAGGCCACAGATACGCAGTATTTT
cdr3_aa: CASSLRQATDTQYF

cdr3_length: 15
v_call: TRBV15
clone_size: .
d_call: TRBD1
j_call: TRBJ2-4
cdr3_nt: TGTGCCACCAGGGGACAGGGGTTTGCGGGGAACATTCAGTACTTC
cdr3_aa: CATRGQGFAGNIQYF

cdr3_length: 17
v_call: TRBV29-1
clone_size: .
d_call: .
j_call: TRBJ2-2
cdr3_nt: TGCAGCGCGGGAAGCCTATATACACAGGGAAGCACCGGGGAGCTGTTTTTT
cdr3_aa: CSAGSLYTQGSTGELFF

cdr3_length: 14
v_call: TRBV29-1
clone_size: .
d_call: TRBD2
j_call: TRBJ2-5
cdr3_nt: TGCAGCGTTAGTTTAGCGGGAGGGGAAGAGACCCAGTACTTC
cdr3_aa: CSVSLAGGEETQYF

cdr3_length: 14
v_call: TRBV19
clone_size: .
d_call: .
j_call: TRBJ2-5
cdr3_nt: TGTGCCAGTAGGGCCCGGGACTTAGGCGAGACCCAGTACTTC
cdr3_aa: CASRARDLGETQYF

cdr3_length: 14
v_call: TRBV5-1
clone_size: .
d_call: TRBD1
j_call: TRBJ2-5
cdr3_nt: TGCGCCAGCAGCCAGGGACAGTATCAAGAGACCCAGTACTTC
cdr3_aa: CASSQGQYQETQYF

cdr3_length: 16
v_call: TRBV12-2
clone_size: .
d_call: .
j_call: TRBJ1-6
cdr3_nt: TGTGCAAGTCGCCCGGGGACTGGGGATATCAATTCACCCCTCCACTTT
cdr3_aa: CASRPGTGDINSPLHF

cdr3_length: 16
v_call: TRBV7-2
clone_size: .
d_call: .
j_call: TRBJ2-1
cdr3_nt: TGTGCCAGCAGCCTTAGCGGTCCCTCCTCCTACAATGAGCAGTTCTTC
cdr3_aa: CASSLSGPSSYNEQFF

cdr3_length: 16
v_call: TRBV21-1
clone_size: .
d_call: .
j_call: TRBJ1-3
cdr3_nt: TGTGCCAGCAGGACCTCGACAGGTTTCTCTGGAAACACCATATATTTT
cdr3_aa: CASRTSTGFSGNTIYF

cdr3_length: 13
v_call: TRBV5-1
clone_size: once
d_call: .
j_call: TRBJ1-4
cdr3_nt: TGCGCCAGCAGCTTGGACAGAGGGGAAAAACTGTTTTTT
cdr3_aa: CASSLDRGEKLFF

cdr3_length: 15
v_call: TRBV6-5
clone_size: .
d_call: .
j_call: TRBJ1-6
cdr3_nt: TGTGCCAGCAGTTACTCGGGCGGGGATAATTCACCCCTCCACTTT
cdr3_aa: CASSYSGGDNSPLHF

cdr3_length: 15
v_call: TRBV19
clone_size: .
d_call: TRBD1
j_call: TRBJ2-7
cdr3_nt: TGTGCCAGTAGTACCCCCGGGACAGGCGTCTACGAGCAGTACTTC
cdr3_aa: CASSTPGTGVYEQYF

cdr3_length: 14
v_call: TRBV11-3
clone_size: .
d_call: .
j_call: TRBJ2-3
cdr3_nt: TGTGCCAGCGACAGCGGGCAAGCCACAGATACGCAGTATTTT
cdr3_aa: CASDSGQATDTQYF

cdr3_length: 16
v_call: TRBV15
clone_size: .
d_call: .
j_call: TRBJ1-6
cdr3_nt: TGTGCCACCAGCAGAGATCGAGGCCTAAAAGGCGCACCCCTCCACTTT
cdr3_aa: CATSRDRGLKGAPLHF

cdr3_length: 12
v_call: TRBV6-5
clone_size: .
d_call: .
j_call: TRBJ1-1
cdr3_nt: TGTGCCAGCAGTCGCGGGCCTGCAGAAGCTTTCTTT
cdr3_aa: CASSRGPAEAFF

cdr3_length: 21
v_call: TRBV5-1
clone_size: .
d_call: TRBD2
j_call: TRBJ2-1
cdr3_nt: TGCGCCAGCAGCTTGGTAGGCCGGACTAGCGGGGTCAAGAGCTCCTACAATGAGCAGTTCTTC
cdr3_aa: CASSLVGRTSGVKSSYNEQFF

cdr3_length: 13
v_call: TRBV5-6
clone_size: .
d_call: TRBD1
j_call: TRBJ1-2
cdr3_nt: TGTGCCAGCAGCCCGGACAGGCGCTATGGCTACACCTTC
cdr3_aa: CASSPDRRYGYTF

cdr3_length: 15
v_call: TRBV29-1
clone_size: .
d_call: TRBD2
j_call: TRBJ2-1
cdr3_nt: TGCAGCGCTAGGGGTACTAGCGGGTCCATCAATGAGCAGTTCTTC
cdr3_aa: CSARGTSGSINEQFF

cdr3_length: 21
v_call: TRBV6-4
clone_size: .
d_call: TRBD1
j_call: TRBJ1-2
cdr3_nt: TGTGCCAGCAGTGACCGGACAGGGGATGGCAAAACTTTGGGACTACATGGTGGCTACACCTTC
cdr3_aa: CASSDRTGDGKTLGLHGGYTF

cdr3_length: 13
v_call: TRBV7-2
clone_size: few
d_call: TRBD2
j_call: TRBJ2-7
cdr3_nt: TGTGCCAGCAGCAGACGGGGGGGCTACGAGCAGTACTTC
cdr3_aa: CASSRRGGYEQYF

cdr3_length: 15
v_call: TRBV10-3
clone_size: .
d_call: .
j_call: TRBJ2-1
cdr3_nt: TGTGCCTCTGGACTGGCTATCCCCTCCTACAATGAGCAGTTCTTC
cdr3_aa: CASGLAIPSYNEQFF

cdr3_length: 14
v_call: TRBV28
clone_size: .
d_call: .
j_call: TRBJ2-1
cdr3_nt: TGTGCCAGCAGTTTATTTTGGCAGTACAATGAGCAGTTCTTC
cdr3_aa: CASSLFWQYNEQFF

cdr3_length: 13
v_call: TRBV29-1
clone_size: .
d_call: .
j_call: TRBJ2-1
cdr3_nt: TGCAGCGTGAGCGGGCTTTCCTACAATGAGCAGTTCTTC
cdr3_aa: CSVSGLSYNEQFF

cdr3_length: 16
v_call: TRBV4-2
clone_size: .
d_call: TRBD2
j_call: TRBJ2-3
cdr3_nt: TGTGCCAGCAGCCCTACTAGCGGGAGAAGGACAGATACGCAGTATTTT
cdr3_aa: CASSPTSGRRTDTQYF

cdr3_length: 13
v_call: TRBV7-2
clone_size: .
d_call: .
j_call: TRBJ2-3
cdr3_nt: TGTGCCAGCAGCCAGAGCGGTACAGATACGCAGTATTTT
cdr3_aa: CASSQSGTDTQYF

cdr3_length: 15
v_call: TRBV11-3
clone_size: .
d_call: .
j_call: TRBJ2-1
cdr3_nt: TGTGCCAGCAGCTTACTGGGGCAGGGTCGTGAGGAGCAGTTCTTC
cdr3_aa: CASSLLGQGREEQFF